This is a list of T cell receptor beta chains from one sample in a study of blood T cell repertoires in COVID-19. Data came from immunoSEQ multiplex PCR; TCRdb stores just in-frame clones and leaves some out. Among 390,000 or so clones listed, over 75% were seen once. Sequencing input: peripheral blood. These receptors all stem from a woman between 25 and 40 years old with COVID-19, enrolled during active disease. CDR3s include the opening cysteine and the closing phenylalanine or tryptophan. Fields, in order: D gene, V gene, clone size, J gene, CDR3 protein, CDR3 DNA. A D gene is named only where the DNA matches it firmly. For some rows the clone size is stated as once, few or many, or as a class when expanded; others skip it.

TRBD2	TRBV9	few	TRBJ2-3	CASSVVGAGGSTDTQYF	TGTGCCAGCAGCGTAGTCGGAGCGGGAGGGAGCACAGATACGCAGTATTTT
NA	TRBV7-8	NA	TRBJ1-3	CASSLVEAGPGNTIYF	TGTGCCAGCAGCTTAGTTGAGGCAGGGCCGGGAAACACCATATATTTT
NA	TRBV9	NA	TRBJ2-3	CASSVLGATPGDTQYF	TGTGCCAGCAGCGTCCTAGGGGCTACACCTGGAGATACGCAGTATTTT
TRBD2	TRBV19	NA	TRBJ2-3	CASSTSGTRANTQYF	TGTGCCAGTAGTACATCCGGGACTAGGGCAAATACGCAGTATTTT
TRBD1	TRBV4-2	once	TRBJ1-5	CASSQGSRGQSNQPQHF	TGTGCCAGCAGCCAAGGATCCAGGGGACAGAGCAATCAGCCCCAGCATTTT
NA	TRBV24-1	NA	TRBJ2-5	CATSDPSQETQYF	TGTGCCACCAGTGATCCTAGCCAAGAGACCCAGTACTTC
NA	TRBV11-2	NA	TRBJ1-2	CASRTGYGYTF	TGTGCCAGCAGAACAGGCTATGGCTACACCTTC
TRBD1	TRBV4-2	NA	TRBJ1-4	CASSQRTGGIEKLFF	TGTGCCAGCAGCCAACGGACAGGGGGCATTGAAAAACTGTTTTTT
TRBD2	TRBV24-1	few	TRBJ2-2	CATSDLGPLAGRLFF	TGTGCCACCAGTGATTTGGGGCCTCTAGCGGGAAGGCTGTTTTTT
NA	TRBV28	NA	TRBJ1-2	CASSFSGLYGYTF	TGTGCCAGCAGTTTCAGCGGTCTGTATGGCTACACCTTC
TRBD1	TRBV30	NA	TRBJ1-1	CAWERGRGAFF	TGTGCCTGGGAAAGGGGGCGTGGAGCTTTCTTT
TRBD1	TRBV6-5	NA	TRBJ2-7	CASRRTGANSYEQYF	TGTGCCAGCAGGAGGACAGGGGCCAACTCCTACGAGCAGTACTTC
NA	TRBV4-3	once	TRBJ1-2	CASSHVGRGSAGYTF	TGCGCCAGCAGCCATGTAGGTAGGGGTTCTGCGGGCTACACCTTC
NA	TRBV6-5	NA	TRBJ2-3	CASKVAESTDTQYF	TGTGCCAGCAAGGTCGCGGAGAGCACAGATACGCAGTATTTT
TRBD2	TRBV5-1	NA	TRBJ2-7	CASSHLGLAGGPDEQYF	TGCGCCAGCAGCCATCTTGGACTAGCGGGAGGGCCAGACGAGCAGTACTTC
TRBD1	TRBV27	NA	TRBJ1-6	CASRGLDRGDSPLHF	TGTGCCAGCAGGGGATTGGACAGGGGTGACTCACCCCTCCACTTT
NA	TRBV14	NA	TRBJ1-2	CASSQAGVVDGYTF	TGTGCCAGCAGCCAAGCAGGGGTGGTGGATGGCTACACCTTC
TRBD1	TRBV10-3	NA	TRBJ1-1	CAIRGQGLSEAFF	TGTGCCATCAGGGGACAGGGTCTGTCTGAAGCTTTCTTT
NA	TRBV30	NA	TRBJ2-6	CAWSTGANVLTF	TGTGCCTGGAGCACTGGGGCCAACGTCCTGACTTTC
TRBD1	TRBV27	NA	TRBJ1-4	CASSFSGTGVWPNEKLFF	TGTGCCAGCAGCTTTTCCGGGACAGGGGTATGGCCTAATGAAAAACTGTTTTTT
NA	TRBV12-3/TRBV12-4	NA	TRBJ2-3	CASSNRDATQYF	TGTGCCAGCAGTAACAGGGACGCTACGCAGTATTTT
NA	TRBV19	NA	TRBJ2-7	CASSMDGSNSYEQYF	TGTGCCAGTAGTATGGACGGGAGTAACTCCTACGAGCAGTACTTC
TRBD1	TRBV6-2/TRBV6-3	NA	TRBJ1-6	CASSSRDRGWNSPLHF	TGTGCCAGCAGTTCCCGGGACAGGGGATGGAATTCACCCCTCCACTTT
NA	TRBV3-1/TRBV3-2	NA	TRBJ2-3	CASSQDVSRGDTQYF	TGTGCCAGCAGCCAAGATGTCTCCCGGGGAGATACGCAGTATTTT